This T cell receptor (beta chain) was recovered during a study of shared clonotypes between healthy human individuals. The CDR3 is 15 residues long. CDR1 is SGHRS and CDR2 is YFSETQ in the germline V gene. Trimming left V 2 bases short and J 4 bases short, with 14 bases between. Negatively enriched CD4+ T cells were divided by CD45RA into naive and memory. Method: immunoSEQ multiplex PCR; TCRdb's copy keeps in-frame clones and lacks some. The sample contains more than 2,000,000 clones, approximately 95% of which appear only once. The rearrangement links TRBV5-1 to TRBJ2-3; D perhaps matches TRBD1 (6 bases). The receptor's source is a man younger than 35 in good health. Some clones in this sample may be carry-over from other donors' samples. Input material: naive CD4+ T cells from PBMCs. Subset noted: CD45RA+ positively selected. CDR3 amino acids: CASSLRDTSADTQYF. Here the CDR3 DNA reads TGCGCCAGCAGCTTAAGGGACACTTCGGCAGATACGCAGTATTTT.